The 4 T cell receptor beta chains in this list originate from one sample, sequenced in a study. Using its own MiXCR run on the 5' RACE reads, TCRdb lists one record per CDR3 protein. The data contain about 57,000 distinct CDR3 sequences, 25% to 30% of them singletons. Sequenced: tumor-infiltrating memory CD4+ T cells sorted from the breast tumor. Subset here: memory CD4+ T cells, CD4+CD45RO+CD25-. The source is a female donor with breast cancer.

The CDR3 coding sequence is TGTGCCTGGAGTGTTATTCACGGGGAGCTGTTTTTT. Its protein is CAWSVIHGELFF. The chain has TRBV30 and TRBJ2-2; D ambiguous. With 0 bases removed from V and 7 bases from J, the gap between germline ends came to 6 bases. The CDR3 runs to 12 residues. Per the germline V gene, CDR1 is GTSNPN and CDR2 is SVGIG (reference sequence).

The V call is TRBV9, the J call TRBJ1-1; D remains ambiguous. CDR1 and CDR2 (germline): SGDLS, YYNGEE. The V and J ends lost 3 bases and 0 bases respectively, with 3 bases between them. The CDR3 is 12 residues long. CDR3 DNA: TGTGCCAGCAGCGCAATGAACACTGAAGCTTTCTTT. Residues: CASSAMNTEAFF.

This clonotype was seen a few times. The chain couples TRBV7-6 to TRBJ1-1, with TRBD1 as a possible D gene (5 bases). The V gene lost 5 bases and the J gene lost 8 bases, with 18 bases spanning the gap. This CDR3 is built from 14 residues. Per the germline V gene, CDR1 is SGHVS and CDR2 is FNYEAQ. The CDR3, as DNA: TGTGCCAGCAGCCGAATTGGCAGGGAAGGGGAAGCTTTCTTT. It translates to CASSRIGREGEAFF.

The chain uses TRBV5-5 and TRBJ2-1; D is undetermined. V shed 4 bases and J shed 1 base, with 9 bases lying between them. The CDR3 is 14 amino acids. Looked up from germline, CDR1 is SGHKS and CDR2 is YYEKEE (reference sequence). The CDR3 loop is CASSRSGSYNEQFF. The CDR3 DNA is TGTGCCAGCAGCCGGTCGGGTTCCTACAATGAGCAGTTCTTC.